This passage covers 10 T cell receptor beta chains from one sample sequenced in a study of human T cells and chemical hapten exposure. One entry per CDR3 protein, called by TCRdb with MiXCR from the RACE reads. The sample records approximately 350,000 distinct CDR3 sequences, approximately 6.3% being singletons. Time point reported: patch test 1, 2 weeks after DPC sensitization. Treatment in this sample: therapeutic diphenylcyclopropenone sensitization with weekly scalp DPC. Sequencing was performed on whole blood, taken in connection with sensitization to the hapten diphenylcyclopropenone (DPC). The receptor source for this set is a young woman with alopecia areata. Some clones in this sample may be carry-over from other donors' samples.

This clonotype was detected many times. V and J are TRBV20-1 and TRBJ1-1; D uncertain. This CDR3 is 13 amino acids long. CDR1 is DFQATT, CDR2 SNEGSKA, per germline (reference sequence). Here the CDR3 DNA reads TGCCTCACAACCCCAAGGCGACACACTGAAGCTTTCTTT. It yields the protein CLTTPRRHTEAFF.

The rearrangement links TRBV6-5 to TRBJ1-1; D may be TRBD1 (6 bases). The CDR3 loop spans 12 amino acids. V was clipped by 8 bases and J by 8 bases, with 15 bases between them. Per germline, CDR1 MNHEY and CDR2 SVGAGI. CDR3 sequence: CASHPLRGEAFF. CDR3 nucleotides: TGTGCCAGCCATCCTCTCAGGGGAGAAGCTTTCTTT.

CDR3 in amino acids: CASREATGTDNQPQHF. The DNA for the CDR3 is TGTGCCAGCAGGGAAGCGACCGGGACAGATAATCAGCCCCAGCATTTT. J is TRBJ1-5 and V is TRBV12-3 or TRBV12-4; TRBD1 matches at 7 bases. The CDR3 covers 16 residues. V was pared by 6 bases and J by 4 bases, with 12 bases of the junction left unmatched.

This clonotype has just a few counts. V is TRBV29-1 and J is TRBJ2-1; no definite D call. In germline, CDR1 is SQVTM, CDR2 ANQGSEA. CDR3 length: 13 residues. Trimming removed 7 bases at V and 4 bases at J, with 14 bases between. The CDR3 nucleotides read TGCAGCGGTAGCTTGTTGGGGTACAATGAGCAGTTCTTC. This translates into CSGSLLGYNEQFF.

This clonotype was counted only a few times. This chain connects TRBV2 to TRBJ2-7; no reliable D call. The CDR3 is 13 amino acids. From germline, CDR1 is SNHLY and CDR2 FYNNEI. Trimming took off 1 base at V and 4 bases at J, with 8 bases between the two ends. The CDR3 bases are TGTGCCAGCAGTGAAGGCTTCCAGTACGAGCAGTACTTC. Amino acids: CASSEGFQYEQYF.

The chain has TRBV4-2 and TRBJ2-7; D is unresolved. Trimming removed 0 bases from V and 4 bases from J, with 7 bases in between. The germline CDR1 and CDR2 sequences are LGHNA and YNFKEQ. The CDR3 spans 13 residues. The DNA for the CDR3 is TGTGCCAGCAGCCAAGAGTCCCAATACGAGCAGTACTTC. Residues: CASSQESQYEQYF.

This chain uses TRBV7-9 with TRBJ2-4; weak D call: TRBD2 (6 bases). The CDR3 sequence is 14 residues long. Trimming took off 6 bases at V and 4 bases at J, with 13 bases between the two ends. Germline V gene data show CDR1 as SEHNR and CDR2 as FQNEAQ (reference sequence). The CDR3 coding sequence is TGTGCCAGCAGAGGCGGGAAACCTAAAAACATTCAGTACTTC. Translating it yields CASRGGKPKNIQYF.

This clonotype was found many times. The chain uses TRBV4-3 and TRBJ2-7, with D uncertain. With 4 bases removed from V and 1 base from J, the gap between germline ends came to 14 bases. The CDR3 contains 15 residues. Germline V lookup: CDR1 LGHNA, CDR2 YSLEER. The CDR3 DNA reads as TGCGCCAGCAGCCTGGAGACACATGAATCCTACGAGCAGTACTTC. Translation: CASSLETHESYEQYF.

This clonotype was seen repeatedly, ten times or more. CDR3 sequence reads: CASSLSGRGSEAFF. In nucleotides, the CDR3 is TGTGCCAGCAGCTTATCCGGGCGGGGGAGTGAAGCTTTCTTT. The rearrangement joins TRBV7-9 to TRBJ1-1, with D perhaps matching TRBD1 (5 bases). CDR3 length: 14 amino acids. The V end lost 2 bases, the J end lost 7 bases, and 14 bases lay between the germline ends. Germline V gene lookup returns CDR1 SEHNR and CDR2 FQNEAQ (reference sequence).

The rearrangement uses TRBV27 and TRBJ2-3; D gene uncertain. Trimming pared 5 bases from V and 3 bases from J, leaving 18 bases between. This CDR3 has 16 amino acids. Germline CDR1 reads MNHEY; CDR2 reads SMNVEV (reference sequence). CDR3 nucleotides: TGTGCCAGCAGTCGCCGGATCGAAGGTCGGACAGATACGCAGTATTTT. Translation gives CASSRRIEGRTDTQYF.